The clone carrying this T cell receptor (beta chain) was seen at least ten times. Antigen unknown. This CDR3 comprises 15 residues. With 3 bases clipped from V and 5 bases from J, the junction kept 5 bases outside the gene matches. CDR1 and CDR2 from the germline V gene are KGHDR and SFDVKD. These data belong to a study of T cells after yellow fever vaccination. Notes on the study in general: Abundant bulk-derived clonotypes could contaminate FACS-sorted repertoires. Though weaker, the secondary response peaked faster, on day 5 versus 15.

UMIs and a universal primer site were added when TCR cDNA was made by 5'RACE template switching. TCRdb independently ran MiXCR on the 5' RACE reads; one entry per CDR3 protein. The sample carries about 430,000 distinct CDR3 sequences, roughly 20% recorded once. The sequence was obtained from a man younger than 35 who received the YFV17D yellow fever vaccine. The V gene is TRBV24-1, the J gene TRBJ2-3; 9 bases agree with TRBD1. Source: PBMCs, taken before the yellow fever booster vaccination. The CDR3 here is CATSDPGQGIDTQYF. In DNA, the CDR3 is TGTGCCACCAGTGATCCTGGACAGGGGATAGATACGCAGTATTTT.